Below are 18 T cell receptor beta chains sequenced from a single sample in a study of CD8 T cells in ankylosing spondylitis. In TCRdb, the 5' RACE reads were re-called with MiXCR into one record per CDR3 protein. This table has about 130,000 distinct CDR3 sequences, over 7% appearing once. The sample taken for sequencing was blood, either unsorted or a sorted T cell fraction (not recorded which). These receptors all come from a male donor with ankylosing spondylitis or in good health (not recorded which).

This clonotype appeared many times. The rearrangement joins TRBV6-2 or TRBV6-3 to TRBJ2-2; 12 nucleotides match TRBD2. Germline lookup yields CDR1 MNHEY and CDR2 SVGEGT. V dropped 5 bases and J dropped 6; count of bases not matched to a gene: 4. The CDR3 is made up of 15 amino acids. CDR3 sequence: CASSKTSGRSGELFF. The CDR3 region has the DNA TGTGCCAGCAGTAAGACTAGCGGGAGATCCGGGGAGCTGTTTTTT.

This clonotype was picked up many times. The V gene is TRBV5-1, the J gene TRBJ2-5; no reliable D call. Trimming pared 2 bases from V and 0 bases from J, leaving 8 bases between. Germline CDR1 reads SGHRS; CDR2 reads YFSETQ. The CDR3 length is 14 residues. CDR3 in DNA: TGCGCCAGCAGCTTCTTCGCCAACCAAGAGACCCAGTACTTC. Its translation: CASSFFANQETQYF.

In its sample, this clonotype was seen many times. The chain uses TRBV28 and TRBJ2-7, with D maybe TRBD2 (5 bases). The CDR3 spans 13 residues. The germline gives CDR1 MDHEN, CDR2 SYDVKM. V dropped 5 bases and J dropped 0 bases, with 8 bases sitting between them. The CDR3 DNA reads TGTGCCAGCAGTCGAGGGCTCTCCTACGAGCAGTACTTC. Its translation is CASSRGLSYEQYF.

This clonotype was picked up many times. DNA of the CDR3: TGTGCCAGCAGTCTCATGGGGGCGGGCTCCTACAATGAGCAGTTCTTC. Residues: CASSLMGAGSYNEQFF. This chain links TRBV6-4 with TRBJ2-1, with D possibly being TRBD1 (6 bases). The V and J ends lost 5 bases and 0 bases respectively, with 14 bases between them. There are 16 residues in the CDR3. CDR1 and CDR2 from the germline V gene are MRHNA and SNTAGT.

Ten or more counts support this clonotype. V and J are TRBV20-1 and TRBJ2-5; D unclear. Trimming removed 0 bases from V and 7 bases from J, with 15 bases in between. Per the germline V gene, CDR1 is DFQATT and CDR2 is SNEGSKA (reference sequence). This CDR3 contains 14 residues. The CDR3 spells CSARDALEFTTQYF. The CDR3 coding sequence is TGCAGTGCTAGAGATGCGCTAGAGTTTACGACCCAGTACTTC.

This clonotype was observed at least ten times. The genes are TRBV25-1 and TRBJ2-3, with 8 positions matching TRBD2. The J segment lost 2 bases and the V segment lost 3 bases, leaving 4 bases of the junction unmatched. The CDR3 covers 15 residues. CDR1 is MGHDK and CDR2 is SYGVNS in the germline V gene. The CDR3 protein is CASSDPGGSTDTQYF. CDR3 in DNA: TGTGCCAGCAGTGATCCGGGAGGGTCCACAGATACGCAGTATTTT.

This clonotype was seen repeatedly, ten times or more. The gene calls are TRBV13 and TRBJ2-3, with TRBD1 as a possible D gene (5 bases). The V gene lost 5 bases and the J gene lost 2 bases, with 17 bases spanning the gap. This CDR3 comprises 16 residues. Germline V gene data show CDR1 as PRHDT and CDR2 as FYEKMQ (reference sequence). The CDR3 DNA is TGTGCCAGCAGCCCCTCAGGGTATGACTTCACAGATACGCAGTATTTT. Residues: CASSPSGYDFTDTQYF.

The chain carries TRBV9 and TRBJ1-6; D remains ambiguous. V lost 5 bases and J lost 9, with 12 bases in between. CDR3 length equals 13 residues. Per germline, CDR1 SGDLS and CDR2 YYNGEE. CDR3 coding DNA: TGTGCCAGCAGTCGGCAGAATAGTTCACCCCTCCACTTT. Its translation: CASSRQNSSPLHF. Full variable domain (outside the CDR3, taken from reference TRBV9 and TRBJ1-6): DSGVTQTPKHLITATGQRVTLRCSPRSGDLSVYWYQQSLDQGLQFLIQYYNGEERAKGNILERFSAQQFPDLHSELNLSSLELGDSALYFCASSRQNSSPLHFGNGTRLTVT.

This clonotype came up many times. DNA for the CDR3: TGTGCCAGCAGCAAGAAGAGCATCAATGAGCAGTTCTTC. As protein: CASSKKSINEQFF. This chain uses TRBV5-5 with TRBJ2-1; no clear D gene. Trimming cost V 4 bases and J 6 bases, with 11 bases left between them. This CDR3 is built from 13 residues. Germline values: CDR1 SGHKS, CDR2 YYEKEE (reference sequence).

This clonotype was recorded at least ten times. The chain employs TRBV7-3 and TRBJ2-1, with TRBD2 matching 9 bases. Losses at the gene ends were 1 base for V and 5 bases for J; bases not matched to a gene: 6. CDR1 is SGHTA, CDR2 FQGTGA, per germline. This CDR3 has 16 amino acids. The CDR3 DNA sequence: TGTGCCAGCAGCTTAAGGCCTAGCGGGACCAACAATGAGCAGTTCTTC. It is translated as CASSLRPSGTNNEQFF.

This clonotype was seen many times. V gene TRBV9 combines with J gene TRBJ2-1; weak D call: TRBD2 (5 bases). V lost 3 bases and J 7 bases, leaving 11 bases between the germline ends. The CDR3 covers 13 residues. Germline V gives CDR1 SGDLS, CDR2 YYNGEE. The CDR3 DNA follows: TGTGCCAGCAGCGCAAATCCGGGAAATGAGCAGTTCTTC. It translates to CASSANPGNEQFF. The complete variable domain, with remaining parts taken from reference TRBV9 and TRBJ2-1, reads DSGVTQTPKHLITATGQRVTLRCSPRSGDLSVYWYQQSLDQGLQFLIQYYNGEERAKGNILERFSAQQFPDLHSELNLSSLELGDSALYFCASSANPGNEQFFGPGTRLTVL.

V and J are TRBV4-3 and TRBJ2-1, with TRBD2 identical over 14 bases. Germline assignment: CDR1 LGHNA and CDR2 YSLEER. CDR3 length: 18 residues. Trimming removed 5 bases from V and 2 bases from J; junction bases left unmatched: 8. The CDR3 nucleotides are TGCGCCAGCAGCGCCGGGACTAGCGGGAGTAGCGCCTACAATGAGCAGTTCTTC. Translation: CASSAGTSGSSAYNEQFF.

About this clonotype: An end of the junction differs from the germline gene, which may be a read error. This chain links TRBV20-1 with TRBJ2-3; a weak D match, TRBD2 (5 bases). Germline V gives CDR1 DFQATT, CDR2 SNEGSKA (reference sequence). CDR3 length equals 17 residues. CDR3 in DNA: TGCAGTGCTAGACGCAGTTCTAGCCGGAGAAGCACAGATACGCAGTATTTC. It translates to CSARRSSSRRSTDTQYF.

The chain uses TRBV6-5 and TRBJ1-1; tentative D call: TRBD1 (5 bases). The CDR3 runs 13 residues. The germline V gene has CDR1 MNHEY and CDR2 SVGAGI. V gave up 2 bases and J gave up 4 bases, with 8 bases separating them. CDR3 sequence (DNA): TGTGCCAGCAGTTACCAGACAGCCACTGAAGCTTTCTTT. Translated: CASSYQTATEAFF.

The chain uses TRBV7-2 and TRBJ2-3; 10 nucleotides align to TRBD2. CDR3 size: 17 residues. The V and J ends lost 3 bases and 5 bases, in that order; junction bases with no gene match: 11. Germline values: CDR1 SGHTA, CDR2 FQGNSA. As DNA, the CDR3 is TGTGCCAGCAGCTTCCCAGAGCGGGAGGGGGCCAGAGATACGCAGTATTTT. It translates to CASSFPEREGARDTQYF. The full variable domain, with the rest looked up from reference TRBV7-2 and TRBJ2-3, is GAGVSQSPSNKVTEKGKDVELRCDPISGHTALYWYRQSLGQGLEFLIYFQGNSAPDKSGLPSDRFSAERTGGSVSTLTIQRTQQEDSAVYLCASSFPEREGARDTQYFGPGTRLTVL.

This clonotype was observed at least ten times. The rearrangement joins TRBV10-3 to TRBJ2-5; possible D gene TRBD1, 5 bases. Deletions cut 6 bases from V and 2 bases from J, with 10 bases between. Per the germline V gene, CDR1 is ENHRY and CDR2 is SYGVKD. The CDR3 loop spans 13 amino acids. In DNA, the CDR3 is TGTGCCATCAGCGCAGACAGTCAAGAGACCCAGTACTTC. Translated: CAISADSQETQYF.

This clonotype was observed at least ten times. The chain is built from TRBV7-2 and TRBJ2-3; maybe TRBD1 (6 bases). V was clipped by 5 bases and J by 5 bases, with 11 bases between them. This CDR3 has 13 residues. Germline V gene lookup returns CDR1 SGHTA and CDR2 FQGNSA. The CDR3 sequence: CASSLRRGDTQYF. DNA for the CDR3: TGTGCCAGCAGCCTACGCAGGGGAGATACGCAGTATTTT. Based on the CDR3 plus reference TRBV7-2 and TRBJ2-3, the full variable domain is GAGVSQSPSNKVTEKGKDVELRCDPISGHTALYWYRQSLGQGLEFLIYFQGNSAPDKSGLPSDRFSAERTGGSVSTLTIQRTQQEDSAVYLCASSLRRGDTQYFGPGTRLTVL.

A few counts support this clonotype. The rearrangement joins TRBV3-1 to TRBJ2-1; 9 bases fit TRBD2. There are 17 residues in the CDR3. V gave up 0 bases and J gave up 7 bases; unmatched junction bases: 10. In germline, CDR1 is LGHDT, CDR2 YNNKEL (reference sequence). The CDR3 loop is CASSQEVAGGIFNEQFF. The DNA of the CDR3 is TGTGCCAGCAGCCAAGAGGTGGCGGGAGGGATCTTTAATGAGCAGTTCTTC.